Listed below are T cell receptor beta chains from one sample, sequenced in a study of technical replicates of blood from a handful of donors. Produced via immunoSEQ multiplex PCR; TCRdb's table is partial and in-frame only. In the table there are approximately 59,000 clones, approximately 83% of which are singletons. The sample consisted of PBMCs. The receptor source for this set is a human donor in good health. Some clones in this sample may be carry-over from other donors' samples. The CDR3 runs from the conserved cysteine through the conserved F or W. The order of the fields is J gene, V gene, D gene, clone size, CDR3 DNA, CDR3 protein. The D gene is left open where the match is weak. Size is omitted from some rows. Given values are once, few, many or a class for expanded clones.

>TRBJ1-2|TRBV6-5|.|.
TGTGCCAGCAGTTACCGCGGGACCCAACTGCCTGGCTACACCTTC
CASSYRGTQLPGYTF
>TRBJ2-1|TRBV11-3|.|.
TGTGCCAGCAGCTTCGACAATGAGCAGTTCTTC
CASSFDNEQFF
>TRBJ2-3|TRBV7-8|.|.
TGTGCCAGCATCCAGGAGGGGGGGGCCAAGGGCACAGATACGCAGTATTTT
CASIQEGGAKGTDTQYF
>TRBJ1-2|TRBV2|TRBD1|once
TGTGCCAGCAGCGGACAGGGGGCGAGCTATGGCTACACCTTC
CASSGQGASYGYTF
>TRBJ2-3|TRBV4-1|.|.
TGCGCCAGCAGCCAAGAACGAGCCGGGGAGGGGGGCACAGATACGCAGTATTTT
CASSQERAGEGGTDTQYF
>TRBJ2-2|TRBV19|TRBD2|.
TGTGCCAGTAAAGGCGGGGGGGCGAACACCGGGGAGCTGTTTTTT
CASKGGGANTGELFF
>TRBJ1-2|TRBV7-9|.|few
TGTGCCAGCACCCGTTCCTTTAACTCCGATGGCTACACCTTC
CASTRSFNSDGYTF
>TRBJ1-6|TRBV30|.|.
TGTGCCTGGAGTGTACTAGTGGGAAATTCACCCCTCCACTTT
CAWSVLVGNSPLHF
>TRBJ2-2|TRBV7-3|.|.
TGTGCCAGCAGCGCCACAGGGACCGGGGAGCTGTTTTTT
CASSATGTGELFF
>TRBJ1-2|TRBV5-4|TRBD1|.
TGTGCCAGCAGCACCGGACAGGGGGGCTATGGCTACACCTTC
CASSTGQGGYGYTF
>TRBJ2-7|TRBV10-3|TRBD2|.
TGTGCCATCAGGGCGGGGGGTAGCGGGAGATCGACTACCTACGAGCAGTACTTC
CAIRAGGSGRSTTYEQYF
>TRBJ1-3|TRBV9|.|few
TGTGCCAGCAGCGCCCCTCGGTTGGGGCCCGGCTCTGGAAACACCATATATTTT
CASSAPRLGPGSGNTIYF
>TRBJ2-1|TRBV7-9|TRBD1|.
TGTGCCAGCAGCGGGGACCGGGACAGGGGAGTAAATGAGCAGTTCTTC
CASSGDRDRGVNEQFF
>TRBJ2-7|TRBV6-5|.|.
TGTGCCAGCAGTTACTCGGGGCCAGCCGACGAGCAGTACTTC
CASSYSGPADEQYF
>TRBJ2-5|TRBV30|.|few
TGTGCCTGGAGTGTAAGAGTCCGGGAGACCCAGTACTTC
CAWSVRVRETQYF